The entry that follows covers one T cell receptor (beta chain) sequence. The second PCR ran roughly 6 to 11 cycles with a sample-barcoded 5' primer and J-beta primers. TCRdb passed the 5' RACE reads through MiXCR, listing each CDR3 protein once. In the table there are around 690,000 distinct CDR3 sequences, 58% of which are singletons. These data belong to a study of blood T cells in healthy people across ages. The sequencing sample was made of blood. The clonotype comes from a man aged 60 to 75 in good health.

In DNA, the CDR3 is TGTGCCAGCAGCTTTGACAGGGTTCGGGAGCAGTACTTC. It specifies CASSFDRVREQYF. V gene TRBV7-9 combines with J gene TRBJ2-5; D possibly corresponds to TRBD1 (7 bases). CDR1 is SEHNR, CDR2 FQNEAQ, per germline (reference sequence). The CDR3 spans 13 residues. Deletions cut 3 bases from V and 11 bases from J, with 16 bases between.